This TCR beta chain was identified in a study of blood T cells in healthy people across ages. Primers used in a second PCR of about 7 to 12 cycles were a sample-barcoded 5' primer and a J-beta primer mix. TCRdb re-derived calls from the 5' RACE reads in MiXCR, one entry per CDR3 protein. Of 1.5 million or so distinct CDR3 sequences listed, 42% are singletons. With 6 bases removed from V and 6 bases from J, the gap between germline ends came to 12 bases. In germline, CDR1 is MNHEY, CDR2 SMNVEV (reference sequence). This CDR3 contains 13 residues. The sequenced material came from blood. The TCR originated in a woman under 30 in good health. The chain combines TRBV27 with TRBJ2-4; tentatively, D is TRBD1 or TRBD2 (5 bases each). The CDR3 reads CASRPNGGNIQYF. The CDR3 nucleotides are TGTGCCAGCAGGCCAAATGGGGGAAACATTCAGTACTTC.